Shown below are 23 T cell receptor beta chains from a single sample sequenced in a study of CD8 T cells in ankylosing spondylitis. Notes on the study in general: Characteristic, it appeared, of ankylosing spondylitis blood was a TCR beta motif of several highly homologous variants.

TCRdb redid the calling of the 5' RACE reads with MiXCR, one entry per CDR3 protein. The sample records about 510,000 distinct CDR3 sequences, about 5.7% being singletons. Antigens of these TCRs are unknown. The sequencing sample was made of blood, either unsorted or a sorted T cell fraction (not recorded which). Receptors were obtained from a male donor with ankylosing spondylitis.

V usage is TRBV14 and J usage is TRBJ2-5; 7 bases line up with TRBD1. CDR3 length: 14 residues. Per the germline V gene, CDR1 is SGHDN and CDR2 is FVKESK. Trimming removed 2 bases from V and 6 bases from J; junction bases left unmatched: 6. The CDR3 nucleotides read TGTGCCAGCAGCCAAACGACAGGGCCACAGACCCAGTACTTC. Its translation is CASSQTTGPQTQYF.

This clonotype was seen at least ten times. This sequence joins TRBV6-2 or TRBV6-3 and TRBJ2-1; D is unresolved. Germline CDR1 MNHEY, CDR2 SVGEGT. The V end lost 0 bases, the J end lost 3 bases, and 9 bases lay between the germline ends. The CDR3 is 15 residues long. Written as DNA, the CDR3 is TGTGCCAGCAGTTACTCAGGGCAGGACTACAATGAGCAGTTCTTC. Translated: CASSYSGQDYNEQFF.

This clonotype has just one count. This chain joins TRBV9 and TRBJ2-4; perhaps TRBD1 as D (5 bases). V lost 5 bases and J lost 7, with 16 bases in between. The CDR3 runs to 14 residues. Germline CDR1 reads SGDLS; CDR2 reads YYNGEE. CDR3 region: CASSESDRRNIQYF. CDR3 nucleotide sequence: TGTGCCAGCAGTGAAAGTGACAGACGCAACATTCAGTACTTC.

This clonotype was seen many times. CDR3 protein: CASSSRLAGDGTGELFF. DNA for the CDR3: TGTGCCAGCAGTTCGAGACTAGCGGGAGACGGGACCGGGGAGCTGTTTTTT. This chain uses TRBV6-5 with TRBJ2-2, with 12 positions matching TRBD2. Trimming at V came to 4 bases and at J to 5 bases, leaving 8 bases not matched to a gene. Germline CDR1 is MNHEY and CDR2 is SVGAGI. The CDR3 is made up of 17 amino acids.

There are many counts of this clonotype. J is TRBJ1-1 and V is TRBV27; a possible D gene is TRBD1 (6 bases). The CDR3 extends over 15 amino acids. The germline V gene encodes CDR1 MNHEY and CDR2 SMNVEV (reference sequence). Trimming pared 0 bases from V and 0 bases from J, leaving 8 bases between. The CDR3: CASSLSGAVNTEAFF. The CDR3 DNA reads as TGTGCCAGCAGTTTATCGGGGGCGGTGAACACTGAAGCTTTCTTT.

This clonotype was recorded many times. The J gene is TRBJ2-1, the V gene TRBV7-2, with 14 positions matching TRBD2. From germline, CDR1 is SGHTA and CDR2 FQGNSA. CDR3 size: 15 residues. J was trimmed by 8 bases and V by 4 bases; bases with no gene match: 4. The CDR3 DNA is TGTGCCAGCAGCTCAGGACTAGCGGGAGGAGATGAGCAGTTCTTC. This gives the protein CASSSGLAGGDEQFF.

This clonotype was counted many times. J is TRBJ2-5 and V is TRBV5-8, with no clear D. With 4 bases removed from V and 5 bases from J, the gap between germline ends came to 15 bases. CDR3 length equals 14 residues. The germline gives CDR1 SGHTS, CDR2 YDEGEE. The CDR3 DNA sequence: TGTGCCAGCAGCACACTCCCGGGTGGGGAGACCCAGTACTTC. It specifies CASSTLPGGETQYF.

This clonotype has ten or more counts. This chain links TRBV10-3 with TRBJ2-5; 7 nucleotides align to TRBD1. The junction had 11 bases not matched to a gene; V was cut back by 8 bases and J by 2 bases. Per germline, CDR1 ENHRY and CDR2 SYGVKD. This CDR3 comprises 15 residues. In DNA, the CDR3 is TGTGCCATCTCGAAGGGACAGCCTTTACAAGAGACCCAGTACTTC. Protein: CAISKGQPLQETQYF.

This clonotype was counted many times. This chain joins TRBV12-3 or TRBV12-4 and TRBJ1-2; D is uncertain. Trimming shortened V by 2 bases and J by 1 base, and 8 bases separated the two germline ends. This CDR3 is built from 14 residues. CDR3 protein: CASSLNAVNYGYTF. CDR3 coding DNA: TGTGCCAGCAGTTTAAATGCGGTTAACTATGGCTACACCTTC.

J is TRBJ2-1 and V is TRBV14, with D maybe TRBD1 (7 bases). With 1 base removed from V and 4 bases from J, the gap between germline ends came to 14 bases. In germline, CDR1 is SGHDN, CDR2 FVKESK. The CDR3 spans 16 residues. The CDR3 reads CASSQGIPGGYNEQFF. The CDR3 bases are TGTGCCAGCAGCCAAGGGATCCCAGGGGGGTACAATGAGCAGTTCTTC.

This clonotype was counted ten times or more. This chain uses TRBV7-9 with TRBJ1-2; D gene ambiguous. CDR3 length: 13 residues. Trimming took 4 bases from V and 6 from J, leaving 12 bases between them. In germline, CDR1 is SEHNR, CDR2 FQNEAQ (reference sequence). CDR3 region: CASSSQTLDGYTF. CDR3 bases: TGTGCCAGCAGCTCACAAACACTAGATGGCTACACCTTC.

This clonotype was recorded many times. V is TRBV4-2 and J is TRBJ1-5, with D unclear. CDR3 size: 13 residues. Germline V gives CDR1 LGHNA, CDR2 YNFKEQ. Trimming cost V 3 bases and J 6 bases, with 9 bases left between them. The CDR3: CASSHDLGQPQHF. In DNA, the CDR3 is TGTGCCAGCAGCCACGACCTGGGTCAGCCCCAGCATTTT.

In this sample, this clonotype turned up many times. CDR3 nucleotides: TGTGCCAGCAGCCCGGAACGGGAGGATACGCAGTATTTT. Translation: CASSPEREDTQYF. This chain connects TRBV12-3 or TRBV12-4 to TRBJ2-3; D may be TRBD2 (6 bases). This CDR3 is built from 13 residues. Trimming took off 6 bases at V and 6 bases at J, with 13 bases between the two ends.

This clonotype was observed many times. The chain's CDR3 is CASSSSINTQYF. CDR3 DNA sequence: TGTGCCAGCAGCTCAAGTATAAATACGCAGTATTTT. The chain is built from TRBV7-3 and TRBJ2-3; no reliable D call. V was shortened by 4 bases and J by 7 bases, with 9 bases between the two germline ends. Germline loops: CDR1 SGHTA, CDR2 FQGTGA. The length of the CDR3 is 12 residues.

This clonotype was recorded at least ten times. V is TRBV27 and J is TRBJ2-7; perhaps TRBD1 as D (7 bases). The CDR3 spans 15 residues. Germline CDR1 and CDR2: MNHEY and SMNVEV (reference sequence). V shed 6 bases and J shed 3 bases, with 18 bases lying between them. In DNA form, the CDR3 reads TGTGCCAGCAGCCTAGGGGGGACAGCGATCTACGAGCAGTACTTC. This codes for CASSLGGTAIYEQYF.

This chain uses TRBV7-9 with TRBJ2-5; the D is unclear. Germline assignment: CDR1 SEHNR and CDR2 FQNEAQ (reference sequence). This CDR3 has 14 amino acids. The V and J ends lost 3 bases and 1 base respectively, with 9 bases between them. CDR3 residues: CASSFRASQETQYF. The CDR3 DNA reads as TGTGCCAGCAGCTTTCGGGCTAGCCAAGAGACCCAGTACTTC.

This clonotype was seen at least ten times. The chain has TRBV29-1 and TRBJ2-7; D is possibly TRBD1 (5 bases). The CDR3 contains 14 residues. V lost 4 bases and J lost 0, with 13 bases in between. CDR1 is SQVTM and CDR2 is ANQGSEA in the germline V gene. The CDR3 reads CSVVGSGRSYEQYF. CDR3 DNA sequence: TGCAGCGTTGTAGGGTCAGGGCGCTCCTACGAGCAGTACTTC.

This clonotype was counted many times. This rearrangement joins TRBV7-2 to TRBJ1-2; D not certain. The V end lost 2 bases, the J end lost 1 base, and 5 bases lay between the germline ends. CDR1 SGHTA and CDR2 FQGNSA come from the germline V gene. The CDR3 covers 13 residues. The CDR3 reads CASSLNNNYGYTF. The DNA for the CDR3 is TGTGCCAGCAGCTTAAATAATAACTATGGCTACACCTTC.

This clonotype has a count of ten or more. This rearrangement joins TRBV7-9 to TRBJ1-4; D unclear. The germline CDR1 and CDR2 sequences are SEHNR and FQNEAQ (reference sequence). V was trimmed by 6 bases and J by 0 bases, leaving 8 bases between them. The CDR3 runs to 14 residues. For the CDR3, the DNA is TGTGCCAGCAGTCCGGATGCAACTAATGAAAAACTGTTTTTT. Its translation: CASSPDATNEKLFF.

This rearrangement joins TRBV15 to TRBJ1-2; D gene ambiguous. The CDR3 runs to 17 residues. V dropped 0 bases and J dropped 2 bases, with 16 bases sitting between them. Germline V gene data show CDR1 as LNHNV and CDR2 as YYDKDF (reference sequence). CDR3 sequence reads: CATSRDGGPVTNYGYTF. CDR3 bases: TGTGCCACCAGCAGAGATGGTGGCCCGGTTACGAACTATGGCTACACCTTC.

This clonotype was detected only a few times. The chain combines TRBV12-3 or TRBV12-4 with TRBJ2-5; possible D gene TRBD1, 5 bases. V was cut by 5 bases and J by 5 bases, with 9 bases left in between. This CDR3 contains 12 residues. CDR3 region: CASSRPGETQYF. For the CDR3, the DNA is TGTGCCAGCAGTCGGCCAGGGGAGACCCAGTACTTC.

This clonotype showed up many times. The gene calls are TRBV29-1 and TRBJ2-3, with 7 bases aligning to TRBD2. The V segment lost 0 bases and the J segment 8 bases; nucleotides outside the gene matches: 2. The CDR3 is made up of 12 amino acids. The germline V gene encodes CDR1 SQVTM and CDR2 ANQGSEA. The CDR3 DNA sequence: TGCAGCGTTGAAGATGGGGGGGTTACGCAGTATTTT. It is translated as CSVEDGGVTQYF.

This clonotype was found many times. The rearrangement joins TRBV6-5 to TRBJ1-2; D possibly corresponds to TRBD1 (5 bases). The CDR3 loop spans 13 amino acids. CDR1 is MNHEY and CDR2 is SVGAGI in the germline V gene. V lost 0 bases, J lost 7 bases, and 9 bases lay in between. CDR3 in DNA: TGTGCCAGCAGTTACTCAACAGGCGTTGGCTACACCTTC. It encodes CASSYSTGVGYTF.